This T cell receptor (beta chain) derives from a study of CD8+ T cells in alopecia areata. Trimming shortened V by 2 bases and J by 3 bases, and 12 bases separated the two germline ends. The CDR3 sequence is 15 residues long. CDR1 is ENHRY, CDR2 SYGVKD, per germline. As to treatment: oral pan-JAK inhibitor, 5-10 mg twice daily. Sequencing used cDNA as its template, made by extracting RNA and reverse transcribing it. Libraries were prepared by immunoSEQ multiplex PCR; TCRdb keeps only in-frame clonotypes and omits some of them. The sample lists 100,000 to 150,000 clones, about 54% occurring once. Source: CD8+ T cells sorted from blood, taken at week 4, from a patient treated with tofacitinib. This sequence joins TRBV10-3 and TRBJ2-3, with D tentatively TRBD2 (6 bases). This TCR came from a human donor with alopecia areata. CDR3 in DNA: TGTGCCATCAGTGAGGGGGCCGGGGGAACAGATACGCAGTATTTT. The encoded protein is CAISEGAGGTDTQYF.